A selection of T cell receptor beta chains follows, all from one sample in a study of T cell repertoires in cytomegalovirus infection. These receptors' targets are unknown. TCRdb itself ran the reads through MiXCR, one entry per CDR3 protein. This table has roughly 730,000 distinct CDR3 sequences, around 32% appearing once. Material: cultured PBMCs, obtained from culture after CMV antigen stimulation. These receptors all come from a human donor in good health (CMV status not recorded). Some clones in this sample may be carry-over from other donors' samples. Each CDR3 is given with its conserved first and last residue. The D gene is left open where the match is weak. Not all rows give a size; the values are once, few, many and, for expanded clones, a class.

>TRBJ2-1|-|-|TRBV7-2
CASSFARGLEQFF
TGTGCCAGCAGCTTTGCTCGGGGGCTTGAGCAGTTCTTC
>TRBJ2-2|-|-|TRBV5-6
CASSLLGERENTGELFF
TGTGCCAGCAGCTTGTTGGGGGAACGAGAGAACACCGGGGAGCTGTTTTTT
>TRBJ2-4|-|-|TRBV14
CASSFAGTSGIQYF
TGTGCCAGCAGCTTCGCCGGGACATCGGGCATTCAGTACTTC
>TRBJ1-6|few|TRBD1|TRBV2
CASSPDRELYNSPLHF
TGTGCCAGCAGCCCGGACAGGGAACTTTATAATTCACCCCTCCACTTT
>TRBJ1-6|few|TRBD1|TRBV2
CASSGGQRIRNSPLHF
TGTGCCAGCAGTGGGGGACAGCGGATTAGGAATTCACCCCTCCACTTT
>TRBJ1-1|-|TRBD1|TRBV5-1
CASSLYRGINTEAFF
TGCGCCAGCAGCCTATACAGGGGGATTAACACTGAAGCTTTCTTT
>TRBJ2-2|-|TRBD2|TRBV4-1
CASSQFSLRGERGTTGELFF
TGCGCCAGCAGCCAATTCTCCCTCCGGGGTGAGCGGGGAACCACCGGGGAGCTGTTTTTT
>TRBJ2-7|-|-|TRBV7-4
CASSLVWSGQYEQYF
TGTGCCAGCAGCTTAGTTTGGAGCGGACAATACGAGCAGTACTTC
>TRBJ2-1|few|-|TRBV7-9
CASSQDGAGRLYDEQFF
TGTGCCAGCAGTCAGGACGGGGCGGGGCGGTTATACGATGAGCAGTTCTTC
>TRBJ2-5|-|-|TRBV12-3/TRBV12-4
CASKPGQLGETQYF
TGTGCCAGCAAACCGGGACAACTAGGAGAGACCCAGTACTTC
>TRBJ2-2|-|-|TRBV7-2
CASPPPPLGSGGELFF
TGTGCCAGCCCCCCGCCCCCCCTAGGGTCGGGCGGGGAGCTGTTTTTT